Listed here are 10 T cell receptor beta chains from one sample, sequenced in a study of cytomegalovirus exposure and HLA in healthy donors (dated by TCRdb to 2015 to 2018). Library construction relied on the immunoSEQ multiplex PCR assay. For the multiplex PCR, a mixture combining 60 forward primers for TCR Vbeta segments and 13 reverse primers for TCR Jbeta segments was used. Here the immuneACCESS table is served through TCRdb, limited to in-frame sequences with V and J called. Missing clones are a known gap in these copies; in checked studies unresolved V genes cover under half, and the rest lacks a known reason. The sample table holds roughly 200,000 clones, of which roughly 87% were seen once. Around 0.99% of the sample rests with the top ten. Sequenced input: PBMCs. The receptors come from a boy aged 2-9 years in good health and CMV-seronegative.

The CDR3 here is CASSFTGLAVRRQYF. The CDR3, as DNA: TGTGCCAGCAGCTTCACGGGACTAGCGGTCCGTAGGCAGTACTTC. The chain carries TRBV5-6 and TRBJ2-7, with TRBD2 matching over 11 bases. The V gene end was trimmed by 2 bases and the J gene end by 9 bases; junction bases not matched to a gene: 10. The CDR3 contains 15 residues. Germline lookup yields CDR1 SGHDT and CDR2 YYEEEE.

This sequence joins TRBV4-1 and TRBJ2-4, with 9 bases lining up with TRBD1. With 6 bases clipped from V and 3 bases from J, the junction kept 15 bases outside the gene matches. The CDR3 loop spans 18 amino acids. The germline gives CDR1 MGHRA, CDR2 YSYEKL. CDR3 region: CASRPGTGPPGGKNIQYF. Here the CDR3 DNA reads TGCGCCAGCAGACCCGGGACAGGGCCCCCTGGGGGCAAAAACATTCAGTACTTC.

This chain links TRBV23-1 with TRBJ2-7; 8 nucleotides align to TRBD1. TRBV23-1 is flagged as an ORF with uncertain function. The trim removed 7 bases at V and 6 bases at J, leaving 11 bases unmatched. CDR3 length: 14 amino acids. The CDR3 DNA reads as TGCGCCAGCAACTCGGGACAGGCCCCCTGCGAGCAGTACTTC. Protein product: CASNSGQAPCEQYF.

The V and J genes are TRBV5-1 and TRBJ2-3; TRBD2 matches 8 bases. CDR3 length equals 15 residues. Germline CDR1 SGHRS, CDR2 YFSETQ. The V gene end was trimmed by 7 bases and the J gene end by 4 bases; junction bases not matched to a gene: 11. As DNA, the CDR3 is TGCGCCAGCGGAAATAGCGGGGTGGGAGCAGATACGCAGTATTTT. It yields the protein CASGNSGVGADTQYF.

The chain uses TRBV5-1 and TRBJ2-5, with D unclear. CDR1 is SGHRS and CDR2 is YFSETQ in the germline V gene. V lost 0 bases, J lost 5 bases, and 17 bases lay in between. The CDR3 sequence is 16 residues long. In DNA, the CDR3 is TGCGCCAGCAGCTTGGCCCTGACGGGTGTCCGGGAGACCCAGTACTTC. Amino acid sequence: CASSLALTGVRETQYF.

The chain carries TRBV29-1 and TRBJ2-3, with D maybe TRBD2 (5 bases). CDR3 length equals 12 residues. Trimming took off 4 bases at V and 3 bases at J, with 8 bases between the two ends. Germline V CDR1 and CDR2: SQVTM, ANQGSEA. The CDR3: CSVATGTDTQYF. The CDR3 nucleotides are TGCAGCGTTGCGACGGGGACAGATACGCAGTATTTT.

This rearrangement joins TRBV6-1 to TRBJ1-1, with D hard to call. This CDR3 is 13 amino acids long. Germline V gene sequence: CDR1 MNHNS, CDR2 SASEGT. The V end was cut by 6 bases, the J end by 0 bases, with 8 bases between. CDR3 in amino acids: CASSRELNTEAFF. Here the CDR3 DNA reads TGTGCCAGCAGCCGGGAATTGAACACTGAAGCTTTCTTT.

The chain recombines TRBV9 with TRBJ2-3, with 7 bases fitting TRBD1. In germline, CDR1 is SGDLS, CDR2 YYNGEE. CDR3 length: 15 residues. Trimming removed 3 bases from V and 2 bases from J; junction bases left unmatched: 6. The CDR3 sequence is CASSADGTDTDTQYF. CDR3 in DNA: TGTGCCAGCAGCGCAGATGGGACAGACACAGATACGCAGTATTTT.

This clone was counted at least ten times. The chain links TRBV29-1 to TRBJ2-7; D is unclear. The germline V gene encodes CDR1 SQVTM and CDR2 ANQGSEA. The CDR3 has 12 residues. V lost 5 bases to trimming and J lost 6 bases, with 14 bases between them. The CDR3 sequence is CSVSTTPTEQYF. The DNA of the CDR3 is TGCAGCGTTTCAACAACCCCAACCGAGCAGTACTTC.

The V call is TRBV28, the J call TRBJ2-3, with 10 bases that match TRBD2. The CDR3 covers 16 residues. Germline V gene sequence: CDR1 MDHEN, CDR2 SYDVKM. The V segment lost 5 bases and the J segment 4 bases; nucleotides outside the gene matches: 9. For the CDR3, the DNA is TGTGCCAGCAGTCGCCCGAGAGCGGGAGGGGCAGATACGCAGTATTTT. It specifies CASSRPRAGGADTQYF.